One sample yielded the 22 T cell receptor beta chains listed below, sequenced in a study of beta chain features in type 1 diabetes. The isolated RNA, all of it, was reverse transcribed, so expressed TCRB transcripts were what got sequenced. TCRdb's copy holds only in-frame clones and misses some; the assay was immunoSEQ multiplex PCR. The sample holds roughly 140,000 clones, 40% to 60% seen once. Sequenced: Tregs from blood. These receptors were taken from a man between 18 and 35 years old in good health.

The V call is TRBV4-2, the J call TRBJ2-3; 12 nucleotides line up with TRBD2. Germline-derived CDR1 and CDR2 are LGHNA and YNFKEQ. This CDR3 has 19 amino acids. The ends lost 0 bases at V and 1 base at J; junction bases unmatched: 8. CDR3 region: CASSQERTLAGGGTDTQYF. In nucleotides, the CDR3 is TGTGCCAGCAGCCAAGAACGTACACTAGCGGGGGGAGGCACAGATACGCAGTATTTT.

This chain links TRBV18 with TRBJ1-2, with 7 positions matching TRBD1. This CDR3 comprises 16 residues. The germline CDR1 and CDR2 sequences are KGHSH and LQKENI. The ends lost 1 base at V and 1 base at J; junction bases unmatched: 6. The CDR3 region has the DNA TGTGCCAGCTCACCACTTCTCAACAGGGGTAACTATGGCTACACCTTC. The encoded protein is CASSPLLNRGNYGYTF.

This clone has more than one count but fewer than ten. The V gene is TRBV19, the J gene TRBJ2-5, with D possibly TRBD2 on 5 matching bases. The J call is doubtful: the DNA matches TRBJ2-7 better. The CDR3 has 14 amino acids. CDR1 LNHDA and CDR2 SQIVND come from the germline V gene (reference sequence). The CDR3 DNA reads TGTGCCAGTAGTACCCAGAGCGGCCCCCACGAGCAGTACTTC. Translation: CASSTQSGPHEQYF.

The rearrangement uses TRBV9 and TRBJ2-5; tentatively, D is TRBD1 (6 bases). The CDR3 covers 16 residues. V was shortened by 2 bases and J by 4 bases, with 18 bases between the two germline ends. CDR1 is SGDLS and CDR2 is YYNGEE in the germline V gene. Here the CDR3 DNA reads TGTGCCAGCAGCGTGTTCCAGGGGTCAACGGGAGAGACCCAGTACTTC. It translates to CASSVFQGSTGETQYF.

V gene TRBV9 combines with J gene TRBJ2-1; 7 bases match TRBD2. This CDR3 contains 15 residues. CDR1 SGDLS and CDR2 YYNGEE come from the germline V gene. V was pared by 1 base and J by 9 bases, with 10 bases of the junction left unmatched. DNA of the CDR3: TGTGCCAGCAGCGTAACGGCAGGGAGGGGTGGTGAGCAGTTCTTC. Translation: CASSVTAGRGGEQFF. The complete variable domain, with remaining parts taken from reference TRBV9 and TRBJ2-1, reads DSGVTQTPKHLITATGQRVTLRCSPRSGDLSVYWYQQSLDQGLQFLIQYYNGEERAKGNILERFSAQQFPDLHSELNLSSLELGDSALYFCASSVTAGRGGEQFFGPGTRLTVL.

This sequence joins TRBV6-1 and TRBJ2-3; D gene uncertain. Germline loops: CDR1 MNHNS, CDR2 SASEGT. This CDR3 contains 14 residues. The V end lost 4 bases, the J end lost 0 bases, and 8 bases lay between the germline ends. CDR3: CASSVGGSTDTQYF. The CDR3 DNA is TGTGCCAGCAGTGTAGGCGGCAGCACAGATACGCAGTATTTT.

This clone was found a few times. The chain combines TRBV5-6 with TRBJ2-3; 9 nucleotides agree with TRBD2. CDR1 and CDR2 from the germline V gene are SGHDT and YYEEEE. This CDR3 has 15 amino acids. Unmatched junction bases numbered 9, after V lost 4 bases and J lost 6 bases. The CDR3 loop reads CASSPLAGGPDTQYF. The CDR3 nucleotides read TGTGCCAGCAGCCCTTTGGCGGGGGGGCCTGATACGCAGTATTTT.

The chain combines TRBV19 with TRBJ1-5, with D perhaps TRBD1 (6 bases). This CDR3 has 15 residues. Germline V gives CDR1 LNHDA, CDR2 SQIVND (reference sequence). Trimming cost V 1 base and J 6 bases, with 13 bases left between them. The CDR3, as DNA: TGTGCCAGTAGTATAGGATCCCAGGGGACTCAGCCCCAGCATTTT. Residues: CASSIGSQGTQPQHF. The full variable domain, in which reference TRBV19 and TRBJ1-5 provide the parts outside the CDR3, is DGGITQSPKYLFRKEGQNVTLSCEQNLNHDAMYWYRQDPGQGLRLIYYSQIVNDFQKGDIAEGYSVSREKKESFPLTVTSAQKNPTAFYLCASSIGSQGTQPQHFGDGTRLSIL.

The J gene is TRBJ2-7, the V gene TRBV7-8; D is unclear. V was shortened by 5 bases and J by 4 bases, with 12 bases between the two germline ends. Germline values: CDR1 SGHVS, CDR2 FQNEAQ. The CDR3 consists of 13 residues. The CDR3 here is CASSPRVRYEQYF. The CDR3 DNA follows: TGTGCCAGCAGCCCCCGGGTCCGTTACGAGCAGTACTTC. The variable domain in full, completed from reference TRBV7-8 and TRBJ2-7, reads GAGVSQSPRYKVAKRGQDVALRCDPISGHVSLFWYQQALGQGPEFLTYFQNEAQLDKSGLPSDRFFAERPEGSVSTLKIQRTQQEDSAVYLCASSPRVRYEQYFGPGTRLTVT.

V and J are TRBV28 and TRBJ2-3, with 8 bases identical to TRBD2. The V gene's germline CDR1 is MDHEN and CDR2 SYDVKM. This CDR3 is 15 amino acids long. After removal of 5 bases from V and 1 base from J, the junction contained 5 bases not matched to a gene. CDR3 amino acids: CASSGAGAGTDTQYF. The CDR3 nucleotides are TGTGCCAGCAGTGGAGCGGGAGCTGGCACAGATACGCAGTATTTT.

This chain connects TRBV14 to TRBJ1-6, with 7 bases fitting TRBD1. The CDR3 has 15 amino acids. Germline lookup yields CDR1 SGHDN and CDR2 FVKESK. Trimming at V came to 2 bases and at J to 9 bases, leaving 7 bases not matched to a gene. The CDR3 DNA reads TGTGCCAGCAGCCAAACTTGGGACAGCTTTTCACCCCTCCACTTT. It specifies CASSQTWDSFSPLHF. Full variable domain (outside the CDR3, taken from reference TRBV14 and TRBJ1-6): EAGVTQFPSHSVIEKGQTVTLRCDPISGHDNLYWYRRVMGKEIKFLLHFVKESKQDESGMPNNRFLAERTGGTYSTLKVQPAELEDSGVYFCASSQTWDSFSPLHFGNGTRLTVT.

This clone appeared once. The gene calls are TRBV10-3 and TRBJ2-7; tentative D call: TRBD2 (5 bases). Per germline, CDR1 ENHRY and CDR2 SYGVKD. The CDR3 spans 13 residues. V was pared by 7 bases and J by 2 bases, with 12 bases between. CDR3 amino acids: CAIIVTGTYEQYF. CDR3 DNA: TGTGCCATCATCGTTACGGGGACCTACGAGCAGTACTTC.

Remarks on this clone: The same CDR3 is also encoded by other DNA sequences in this sample. The chain links TRBV7-8 to TRBJ1-6; D not certain. CDR3 length: 13 residues. The germline CDR1 and CDR2 sequences are SGHVS and FQNEAQ. V was pared by 8 bases and J by 0 bases, with 5 bases between. DNA of the CDR3: TGTGCCAGCCGTAGCTCCTATAATTCACCCCTCCACTTT. This sequence encodes CASRSSYNSPLHF.

J is TRBJ1-5 and V is TRBV30, with D perhaps TRBD1 (5 bases). CDR1 and CDR2 (germline): GTSNPN, SVGIG (reference sequence). V lost 2 bases to trimming and J lost 6 bases, with 11 bases between them. The CDR3 is 13 amino acids. This CDR3 reads CAWSRGEGQPQHF. CDR3 sequence (DNA): TGTGCCTGGAGTCGAGGGGAGGGTCAGCCCCAGCATTTT.

This clone came up many times. The V call is TRBV28, the J call TRBJ2-7, with 8 bases that match TRBD1. The germline V gene encodes CDR1 MDHEN and CDR2 SYDVKM. Trimming cost V 7 bases and J 2 bases; bases outside gene matches: 1. The CDR3 is 12 amino acids. Written as DNA, the CDR3 is TGTGCCAGCACACAGGGGGCCTACGAGCAGTACTTC. Protein product: CASTQGAYEQYF.

The J gene is TRBJ2-5, the V gene TRBV25-1, with TRBD1 identical over 11 bases. This CDR3 is 17 amino acids long. Germline trimming cut 1 base from V and 4 bases from J; bases unmatched to any gene: 8. Germline values: CDR1 MGHDK, CDR2 SYGVNS. In nucleotides, the CDR3 is TGTGCCAGCAGTGAATTTGGGGACAGGGGGTTTTCAGAGACCCAGTACTTC. It translates to CASSEFGDRGFSETQYF.

CDR3 bases: TGTGCCAGCAGCGTAGTTGTAGGGGGAGTTAGCACTGAAGCTTTCTTT. As protein: CASSVVVGGVSTEAFF. The chain recombines TRBV9 with TRBJ1-1; a weak D match, TRBD1 (6 bases). This CDR3 comprises 16 residues. The V end was cut by 0 bases, the J end by 4 bases, with 16 bases between. Germline CDR1 reads SGDLS; CDR2 reads YYNGEE.

The V call is TRBV7-9, the J call TRBJ2-7, with no clear D. V gave up 2 bases and J gave up 5 bases, with 10 bases separating them. The CDR3 is 13 amino acids. Germline assignment: CDR1 SEHNR and CDR2 FQNEAQ (reference sequence). CDR3 in amino acids: CASSLLASHEQYF. The CDR3 nucleotides read TGTGCCAGCAGCTTATTGGCCAGTCACGAGCAGTACTTC.

This clone came up a few times. Relative to the germline gene, one junction end is altered; a read error may explain this. The chain has TRBV28 and TRBJ1-2; TRBD1 might be the D (5 bases). From germline, CDR1 is MDHEN and CDR2 SYDVKM. This CDR3 contains 14 residues. The CDR3 sequence: CATSEEGLHYGYTF. In nucleotides, the CDR3 is TGTGCCACCAGTGAGGAGGGGCTCCACTATGGCTACACCTTC.

This sequence joins TRBV5-4 and TRBJ2-5, with D possibly being TRBD1 (6 bases). This CDR3 spans 15 amino acids. Germline assignment: CDR1 SGHNT and CDR2 YYREEE (reference sequence). Trimming cost V 3 bases and J 9 bases, with 21 bases left between them. CDR3 in DNA: TGTGCCAGCAGCTCAACCCGGGACGGGCAGGGGCCCCAGTACTTC. The encoded protein is CASSSTRDGQGPQYF.

This clone has a handful of counts. In DNA form, the CDR3 reads TGTGCCAGCGGGTTTGGGGCGGCTGGGGCCAACGTCCTGACTTTC. The encoded protein is CASGFGAAGANVLTF. The chain joins TRBV2 to TRBJ2-6; the D gene is possibly TRBD1 (5 bases). The germline V and J ends were trimmed by 8 bases and 2 bases, with 13 bases remaining between them. This CDR3 contains 15 residues. Germline V gene sequence: CDR1 SNHLY, CDR2 FYNNEI.

The rearrangement links TRBV4-3 to TRBJ1-1; 8 bases line up with TRBD1. The V and J ends lost 2 bases and 3 bases, in that order; junction bases with no gene match: 5. This CDR3 has 15 amino acids. Germline lookup yields CDR1 LGHNA and CDR2 YSLEER. The CDR3, as DNA: TGCGCCAGCAGCCAATGGGACAGGCGGTACACTGAAGCTTTCTTT. It yields the protein CASSQWDRRYTEAFF.